This paragraph covers one T cell receptor beta chain sequence. Its matching antigen is unknown. This record comes from a study of cytomegalovirus exposure and HLA in healthy donors. Study-wide results and caveats: With further analysis later on, most CMV-associated TCR beta chains appeared HLA-restricted. As was reported, the classifier diagnosed cytomegalovirus status with high specificity and sensitivity. As a later analysis showed, a missense DCLRE1C variant was linked to trimming of TCR beta V- and J-genes. In vitro assays verified that three CMV-associated chains recognized CMV antigens specifically.

Primers included in the PCR were 60 Vbeta and 13 Jbeta primers. The data were produced by immunoSEQ multiplex PCR, yet TCRdb's version contains in-frame clones alone and is incomplete. This table holds 150,000 to 200,000 clones, around 77% found once. The clonotype originates from a man aged 40-49 years in good health and CMV-seronegative. Sequenced: PBMCs.

CDR3 coding DNA: TGCGCCAGCAGCTTGCCCGGGACTAGAGGGAACACCGGGGAGCTGTTTTTT. Protein sequence: CASSLPGTRGNTGELFF. This chain connects TRBV5-1 to TRBJ2-2; TRBD2 agrees at 8 bases. V was clipped by 1 base and J by 1 base; unmatched bases: 6. The length of the CDR3 is 17 residues. The V gene's germline CDR1 is SGHRS and CDR2 YFSETQ.